Following are 27 T cell receptor delta chains from one sample sequenced in a study of gamma-delta T cells after stem cell transplantation. TCRdb made new clone calls on the RT-PCR reads using CATT. The repertoire consists of around 4,600 delta-chain clones, with around 2% occurring once and the leading ten covering under 35%. The sequencing sample was made of gamma-delta T cells. The receptors were sampled from a human donor. It is not recorded whose cells these are; they may come from a transplant donor.

Worth noting for this clone: A far larger clone lies a single base away; this is likely a read error. Other DNA sequences from this sample encode an identical CDR3 as well. V gene TRDV2 combines with J gene TRDJ1; TRDD3 matches 8 bases. In germline, CDR1 is GEAIGNYY, CDR2 EKD. With V trimmed by 0 bases and J by 5 bases, 13 bases remained unmatched. This CDR3 region has 17 residues. In DNA, the CDR3 is TGTGCCTGTGACACCCTACTAGGGGATACAAGGACTGATAAACTCATCTTT. Its translation: CACDTLLGDTRTDKLIF.

This clone has more than one count but fewer than ten. For this DNA, TCRdb reports the protein of a much larger clone, which diverges at residue 5, most likely from a read error; the protein presented here is translated directly from the DNA. The chain uses TRDV2 and TRDJ1, with TRDD3 matching 12 bases. CDR1 and CDR2 (germline): GEAIGNYY, EKD. This CDR3 has 18 amino acids. With V trimmed by 3 bases and J by 0 bases, 10 bases remained unmatched. The CDR3 bases are TGTGCCTGTGACTTTCTGGGGGATACGGAGGGGCACACCGATAAACTCATCTTT. Residues: CACDFLGDTEGHTDKLIF.

As concerns this clone: Since a much larger clone is just one base distant, this may be a read error. The chain combines TRDV2 with TRDJ1; no reliable D call. The CDR3 has 17 amino acids. Germline CDR1 is GEAIGNYY and CDR2 is EKD. CDR3 in DNA: TGTGCCTGTGTCACCGTCCAGATAAAGCTGGTTTCCGATAAACTCATCTTT. Protein product: CACVTVQIKLVSDKLIF.

This clone qualifies as medium-sized. This sample includes further DNA sequences coding for the same CDR3. This sequence joins TRDV2 and TRDJ1, with TRDD3 matching 7 bases. CDR1 and CDR2 (germline): GEAIGNYY, EKD. The CDR3 length is 22 residues. The trim removed 1 base at V and 2 bases at J, leaving 27 bases unmatched. CDR3 sequence: CACDTLGGENDLEGDATDKLIF. The CDR3 DNA reads TGTGCCTGTGACACGCTCGGGGGCGAAAACGATCTAGAGGGGGATGCTACCGATAAACTCATCTTT.

J is TRDJ1 and V is TRDV2; 7 nucleotides match TRDD3. The CDR3 has 15 residues. Trimming removed 7 bases from V and 4 bases from J; junction bases left unmatched: 14. From germline, CDR1 is GEAIGNYY and CDR2 EKD. The CDR3 protein is CACSLLGSLSDKLIF. The DNA of the CDR3 is TGTGCCTGCTCTCTACTGGGGTCCTTAAGCGATAAACTCATCTTT.

This clone was seen a few times. It differs at one base from a far larger clone, so likely a read error. Other DNA sequences from this sample encode an identical CDR3 as well. This CDR3 reads CACDRLGESDKLIF. In DNA form, the CDR3 reads TGCGCCTGTGACCGACTGGGGGAGTCCGATAAACTCATCTTT. The chain combines TRDV2 with TRDJ1; 9 bases fit TRDD3. The CDR3 has 14 residues. The germline V gene encodes CDR1 GEAIGNYY and CDR2 EKD.

This clone was seen only a few times. TCRdb shows a much larger clone's protein in place of this DNA's translation, and the two differ at residue 5, likely through a read error; the protein shown is translated from the DNA. The chain uses TRDV2 and TRDJ1; 12 positions match TRDD3. Trimming took 3 bases from V and 7 from J; bases not matched to a gene: 11. The germline gives CDR1 GEAIGNYY, CDR2 EKD. The CDR3 totals 16 residues. CDR3 sequence (DNA): TGTGCCTGTGACGCCATCTCTGGGGGATACGCGGCTAAACTCATCTTT. This sequence encodes CACDAISGGYAAKLIF.

This clone was recorded a few times. Other DNA variants within this sample encode the same CDR3. The chain is built from TRDV2 and TRDJ1; 9 bases agree with TRDD3. V shed 1 base and J 0 bases; nucleotides not matched to a gene: 8. The CDR3 loop spans 17 amino acids. Germline CDR1 GEAIGNYY, CDR2 EKD. CDR3 DNA: TGTGCCTGTGACACACTGGGGGACCCGACATACACCGATAAACTCATCTTT. Residues: CACDTLGDPTYTDKLIF.

This clone is classed as medium-sized. A far more abundant clone sits one base away, making this likely a read error. The same CDR3 can be traced to other DNA sequences in this sample. The CDR3 DNA reads as TGTGCCTGCGACACCATTGGCCTTCACACCGATAAACTCATCTTT. Translation gives CACDTIGLHTDKLIF. The V and J genes are TRDV2 and TRDJ1; TRDD2 is a possible D gene (5 bases). CDR3 length: 15 amino acids. In germline, CDR1 is GEAIGNYY, CDR2 EKD.

This clone was counted a few times. Given a far larger clone just one base away, this is likely a sequencing read error. In the same sample, other DNA sequences code for this CDR3. The chain is built from TRDV2 and TRDJ1; 13 nucleotides match TRDD3. There are 18 residues in the CDR3. Germline loops: CDR1 GEAIGNYY, CDR2 EKD. The chain's CDR3 is CACDTLTGGYENTDKLIF. CDR3 DNA sequence: TGTGCTTGTGACACGCTGACTGGGGGATACGAGAACACCGATAAACTCATCTTT.

There are many counts of this clone. A far larger clone differs by one base, so this is likely a read error. Other nucleotide sequences from this sample produce the same CDR3. V usage is TRDV2 and J usage is TRDJ1; D unclear. Germline V lookup: CDR1 GEAIGNYY, CDR2 EKD. This CDR3 has 15 residues. The CDR3 region is CACDTLGTANDKLIF. In DNA, the CDR3 is TGTGCCTGCGACACCCTCGGGACGGCCAACGATAAACTCATCTTT.

This clone is labeled medium-sized (0.01 to 0.1%). Other DNA sequences of this sample code for an identical CDR3. This sequence joins TRDV2 and TRDJ1, with 9 positions matching TRDD3. Germline lookup yields CDR1 GEAIGNYY and CDR2 EKD. This CDR3 has 14 residues. With V trimmed by 3 bases and J by 8 bases, 9 bases remained unmatched. The CDR3 DNA sequence: TGTGCCTGTGACGTCATGCTGGGGGATCCCAAACTCATCTTT. The encoded protein is CACDVMLGDPKLIF.

This clone appeared a few times. This may come from a read error, since a much larger clone is one base off. The chain uses TRDV2 and TRDJ1, with TRDD3 identical over 12 bases. The CDR3 covers 20 residues. Trimming cost V 0 bases and J 4 bases; bases outside gene matches: 17. In germline, CDR1 is GEAIGNYY, CDR2 EKD. The CDR3 protein is CACDTLRLGDTHCLVDKLIF. The CDR3 DNA reads as TGTGCCTGTGACACCCTTAGACTGGGGGATACTCACTGTCTAGTCGATAAACTCATCTTT.

By sample fraction, this clone is medium-sized. The chain uses TRDV2 and TRDJ3, with 10 nucleotides matching TRDD3. Germline loops: CDR1 GEAIGNYY, CDR2 EKD. The J segment lost 0 bases and the V segment lost 0 bases, leaving 16 bases of the junction unmatched. The CDR3 length is 23 residues. The CDR3 bases are TGTGCCTGTGACACCGTTCACGGGGGGGATACGCCCCGCTTCTCCTGGGACACCCGACAGATGTTTTTC. Translating gives CACDTVHGGDTPRFSWDTRQMFF.

In its sample, this clone was seen a few times. A single base is all that separates this from a far larger clone, so a read error is likely. The sample has other DNA sequences that encode this CDR3 too. The chain carries TRDV2 and TRDJ2; tentatively, D is TRDD3 (6 bases). Trimming removed 0 bases at V and 0 bases at J, with 19 bases between. CDR1 GEAIGNYY and CDR2 EKD come from the germline V gene. This CDR3 comprises 19 residues. CDR3 nucleotide sequence: TGTGCCTGTGACACCGTGGGGGGGGAGAAGGCGACTTTGACAGCACAACTCTTCTTT. Protein product: CACDTVGGEKATLTAQLFF.

This clone came up a few times. A far more abundant clone sits one base away, making this likely a read error. Distinct nucleotide sequences in the sample also encode this CDR3. The chain combines TRDV2 with TRDJ1; 8 positions agree with TRDD3. This CDR3 comprises 23 residues. The V gene end was trimmed by 0 bases and the J gene end by 0 bases; junction bases not matched to a gene: 26. Germline V gene lookup returns CDR1 GEAIGNYY and CDR2 EKD. This CDR3 is CACDTLGVLQAEYTGGYTDKLIF. CDR3 coding DNA: TGTGCCTGTGACACCCTAGGGGTCCTACAGGCCGAATATACTGGGGGGTACACCGATAAACTCATCTTT.

With regard to this clone: Its ends do not fully match the called genes, so a read error is possible. Other DNA sequences in the sample encode the same CDR3. The J gene is TRDJ1, the V gene TRDV2; 10 bases are a match to TRDD3. This CDR3 contains 17 residues. Germline V gene sequence: CDR1 GEAIGNYY, CDR2 EKD. The CDR3, as DNA: TGTGCCTGTGACACCGTGGGGGATACAGGATACACCGATAAACTCATCTTC. This sequence encodes CACDTVGDTGYTDKLIF.

As concerns this clone: A far larger clone is just one base off, so this is likely a read error. The sample has other DNA sequences that encode this CDR3 too. The chain couples TRDV2 to TRDJ1, with 8 bases matching TRDD3. From germline, CDR1 is GEAIGNYY and CDR2 EKD. The CDR3 runs to 16 residues. The CDR3 is CACDTLLGDNTDKLIF. The CDR3, as DNA: TGTGCCTGTGACACCCTCCTGGGGGACAACACCGACAAACTCATCTTT.

Comments on this clone: This DNA translates differently at residue 8 from the TCRdb protein, which is that of a much larger clone; a read error is likely, and the protein shown is the DNA's own translation. V is TRDV2 and J is TRDJ1, with 7 positions matching TRDD3. The CDR3 runs to 18 residues. Germline loops: CDR1 GEAIGNYY, CDR2 EKD. The ends lost 0 bases at V and 0 bases at J; junction bases unmatched: 12. CDR3 sequence: CACDTILEDTYYTDKLIF. The CDR3 nucleotides are TGTGCCTGTGACACCATACTGGAGGATACGTATTACACCGATAAACTCATCTTT.

A few counts support this clone. TCRdb assigns this DNA the protein of a much larger clone, which departs from its translation at residue 12; this likely reflects a read error, and the protein shown comes from translating the DNA. The rearrangement joins TRDV2 to TRDJ1; 13 bases agree with TRDD3. The CDR3 runs to 18 residues. The germline V gene encodes CDR1 GEAIGNYY and CDR2 EKD. The J segment lost 1 base and the V segment lost 3 bases, leaving 10 bases of the junction unmatched. The CDR3 sequence: CACDVLGDTEGSTDKLIF. The CDR3 DNA reads as TGTGCCTGTGACGTACTGGGGGATACGGAGGGGAGCACCGATAAACTCATCTTT.

This clone turned up a few times. TCRdb attributes to this sequence the protein of a much larger clone, which differs from the DNA translation at residue 8; a read error is likely, and the protein displayed is translated from the DNA. The rearrangement uses TRDV2 and TRDJ1; D tentatively fits TRDD1 or TRDD3 (5 bases each). The CDR3 consists of 16 residues. Between the trimmed V and J ends, which lost 3 bases and 4 bases, there was a span of 20 bases. CDR1 and CDR2 (germline): GEAIGNYY, EKD. The CDR3 protein is CACDSIVWDGRDKLIF. DNA of the CDR3: TGTGCCTGTGACTCCATAGTGTGGGATGGCCGCGATAAACTCATCTTT.

The J gene is TRDJ1, the V gene TRDV2, with 12 bases lining up with TRDD3. J lost 3 bases, V lost 0 bases, and 10 bases had no gene match. The length of the CDR3 is 18 residues. Germline V lookup: CDR1 GEAIGNYY, CDR2 EKD. CDR3 amino acids: CACDTVRLGDTRSDKLIF. The CDR3 bases are TGTGCCTGTGACACCGTAAGGCTGGGGGATACGCGTTCCGATAAACTCATCTTT.

By sample share, this clone is large. Other nucleotide sequences from this sample produce the same CDR3. This rearrangement joins TRDV2 to TRDJ3; 9 bases line up with TRDD3. The CDR3 loop spans 21 amino acids. From germline, CDR1 is GEAIGNYY and CDR2 EKD. V lost 1 base to trimming and J lost 2 bases; unmatched junction nucleotides: 14. The CDR3 DNA is TGTGCCTGTGACACAGCAGGGGGATACCCCAGCACCACCTGGGACACCCGACAGATGTTTTTC. Protein product: CACDTAGGYPSTTWDTRQMFF.

Points on this clone: The protein held in TCRdb is that of a much larger clone and does not match this DNA's translation at residue 6, likely because of a read error; the protein shown is translated from the DNA. V gene TRDV2 combines with J gene TRDJ1, with TRDD3 matching over 9 bases. V was pared by 6 bases and J by 4 bases, with 11 bases of the junction left unmatched. Germline V gene data show CDR1 as GEAIGNYY and CDR2 as EKD. The CDR3 is 15 residues long. The CDR3 spells CACLLMGDKGDKLIF. The CDR3 region has the DNA TGTGCCTGTCTTCTAATGGGGGATAAGGGCGATAAACTCATCTTT.

In its sample, this clone was seen a few times. The J gene is TRDJ1, the V gene TRDV2, with TRDD3 matching 13 bases. After removal of 0 bases from V and 7 bases from J, the junction contained 10 bases not matched to a gene. This CDR3 is built from 17 residues. Germline CDR1 reads GEAIGNYY; CDR2 reads EKD. As DNA, the CDR3 is TGTGCCTGTGACACCGTTTCGACTGGGGGATACGCGGCTAAACTCATCTTT. It codes for CACDTVSTGGYAAKLIF.

On this clone: A far bigger clonotype differs at one base, so this is likely a read error. Different DNA sequences within this sample yield the same CDR3. The chain is built from TRDV2 and TRDJ1, with TRDD3 identical over 7 bases. Germline CDR1 is GEAIGNYY and CDR2 is EKD. The CDR3 is 15 residues long. With 4 bases clipped from V and 1 base from J, the junction kept 8 bases outside the gene matches. For the CDR3, the DNA is TGTGCCTGTGATCCCGTTGGGGGGATCACCGATAAACTCATCTTT. It is translated as CACDPVGGITDKLIF.

This clone has a handful of counts. TCRdb records a much larger clone's protein for this DNA, with a difference at residue 13 that likely arises from a read error; the protein given is the translation of the DNA. The genes are TRDV2 and TRDJ1; TRDD3 matches 11 bases. The CDR3 loop spans 20 amino acids. Trimming took 3 bases from V and 0 from J; bases not matched to a gene: 17. Per germline, CDR1 GEAIGNYY and CDR2 EKD. CDR3 sequence (DNA): TGTGCCTGTGACGACGTACTGGGGGATAACAGCCCCCCTTACACCGATAAACTCATCTTT. Its translation is CACDDVLGDNSPPYTDKLIF.